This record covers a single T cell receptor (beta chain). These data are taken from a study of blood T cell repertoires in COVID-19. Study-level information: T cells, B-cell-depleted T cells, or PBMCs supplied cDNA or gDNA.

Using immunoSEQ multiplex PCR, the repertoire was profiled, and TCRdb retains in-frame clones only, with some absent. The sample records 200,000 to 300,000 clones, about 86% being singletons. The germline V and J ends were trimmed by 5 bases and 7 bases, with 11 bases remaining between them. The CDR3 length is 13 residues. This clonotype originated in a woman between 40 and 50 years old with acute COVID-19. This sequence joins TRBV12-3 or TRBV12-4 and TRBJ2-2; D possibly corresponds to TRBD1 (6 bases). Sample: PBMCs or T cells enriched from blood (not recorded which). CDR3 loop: CASSLARGGELFF. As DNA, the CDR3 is TGTGCCAGCAGTCTCGCCAGGGGCGGGGAGCTGTTTTTT.